The sequence of this T cell receptor (beta chain) was determined in a study of cytomegalovirus exposure and HLA in healthy donors. Profiling relied on immunoSEQ multiplex PCR, and the TCRdb table lists in-frame clones only, not all of them. The repertoire has about 220,000 clones, over 80% of them found once; the top ten carry about 1%. Sequenced sample: PBMCs. This TCR derives from a woman aged 18-35 years in good health and CMV-seronegative.

CDR3 region: CAISFTTGETYGELFF. DNA of the CDR3: TGTGCCATCAGTTTTACTACGGGGGAGACGTACGGGGAGCTGTTTTTT. The chain joins TRBV10-3 to TRBJ2-2, with D possibly being TRBD2 (6 bases). The CDR3 totals 16 residues. Per the germline V gene, CDR1 is ENHRY and CDR2 is SYGVKD. V was cut by 5 bases and J by 7 bases, with 20 bases left in between.